The sequence of this T cell receptor (beta chain) was determined in a study of CD8+CD57+ T cells in acquired aplastic anemia. Study in general: Isolated CD4+ and CD8+ cells, once sorted, yielded DNA averaging 3.2 ug.

Genomic DNA acted as the template from which TCR beta VDJ combination and CDR3 sequence profiling were carried out. One entry per CDR3 protein, called by TCRdb with MiXCR from the reads. The sample carries about 58,000 distinct CDR3 sequences, approximately 50% recorded once. Patients chosen for sequencing had shown CD8+CD57+ cell expansion by flow cytometry. CDR1 SNHLY and CDR2 FYNNEI come from the germline V gene. Trimming cost V 2 bases and J 9 bases, with 14 bases left between them. This CDR3 has 14 residues. The sequencing sample was made of sorted CD4+, CD8+, or CD8+CD57+ T cells (not recorded which) from PBMCs. The sequence was collected from a human donor with aplastic anemia. The V call is TRBV2, the J call TRBJ2-1; D could derive from TRBD1 or TRBD2 (5 bases each). As DNA, the CDR3 is TGTGCCAGCAGTGAAATCGGGGCATTGGGTGAGCAGTTCTTC. This gives the protein CASSEIGALGEQFF. The variable domain in full, with the rest retrieved from reference TRBV2 and TRBJ2-1, is EPEVTQTPSHQVTQMGQEVILRCVPISNHLYFYWYRQILGQKVEFLVSFYNNEISEKSEIFDDQFSVERPDGSNFTLKIRSTKLEDSAMYFCASSEIGALGEQFFGPGTRLTVL.